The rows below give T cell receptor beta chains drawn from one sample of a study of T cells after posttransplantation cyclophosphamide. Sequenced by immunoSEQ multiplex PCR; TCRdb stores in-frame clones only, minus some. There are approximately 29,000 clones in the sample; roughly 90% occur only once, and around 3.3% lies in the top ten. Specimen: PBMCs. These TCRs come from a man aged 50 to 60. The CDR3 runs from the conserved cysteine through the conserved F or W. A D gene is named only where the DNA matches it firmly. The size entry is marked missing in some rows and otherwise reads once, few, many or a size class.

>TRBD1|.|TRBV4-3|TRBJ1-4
TGCGCCAGCAGCCAGGAGGGGACAGATGCAACTAATGAAAAACTGTTTTTT
CASSQEGTDATNEKLFF
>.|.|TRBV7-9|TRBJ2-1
TGTGCCAGCAGCTTAGGGCGGGACTCGTACTACAATGAGCAGTTCTTC
CASSLGRDSYYNEQFF
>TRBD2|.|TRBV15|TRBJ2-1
TGTGCCACCAGCCCAGCGGGAAATGAGCAGTTCTTC
CATSPAGNEQFF
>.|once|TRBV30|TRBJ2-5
TGTGCCTGGAGTAAGAGGGTTAGGGAGACCCAGTACTTC
CAWSKRVRETQYF
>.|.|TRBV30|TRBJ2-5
TGTGCCTGGAGTGTTCGAGAGACCCAGTACTTC
CAWSVRETQYF
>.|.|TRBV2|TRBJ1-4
TGTGCCAGCAATGATTTAGGGGTGGATGAAAAACTGTTTTTT
CASNDLGVDEKLFF
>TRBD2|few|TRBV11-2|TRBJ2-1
TGTGCCAGCAGCTTAACCTTCTTCGGGACTAGTCTTGGCAATGAGCAGTTCTTC
CASSLTFFGTSLGNEQFF
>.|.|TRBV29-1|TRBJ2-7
TGCAGCGTTGGAGCAGCGACTTACGAGCAGTACTTC
CSVGAATYEQYF
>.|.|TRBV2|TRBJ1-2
TGTGCCAGCAGGGTAGACAGATCACGGGGCTACACCTTC
CASRVDRSRGYTF
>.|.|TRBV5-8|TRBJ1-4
TGTGCCAGCAGCCCACAGCCAAATGAAAAACTGTTTTTT
CASSPQPNEKLFF
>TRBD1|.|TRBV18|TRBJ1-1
TGTGCCAGCTCACCATCCCGACAGGGGGCTTGGATCACTGAAGCTTTCTTT
CASSPSRQGAWITEAFF
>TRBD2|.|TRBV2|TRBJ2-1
TGTGCCAGTCACGGGACTAGCGGGGGCTATGAGCAGTTCTTC
CASHGTSGGYEQFF
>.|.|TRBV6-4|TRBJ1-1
TGTGCCAGCAGTGCTCGGGAGAACACTGAAGCTTTCTTT
CASSARENTEAFF
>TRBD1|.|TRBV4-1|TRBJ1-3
TGCGCCAGCAGCCAAGGGGGCAGGGGGCGGGGCTCTGGAAACACCATATATTTT
CASSQGGRGRGSGNTIYF
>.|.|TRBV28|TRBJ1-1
TGTGCCAGCAGACCTACACAGTACACTGAAGCTTTCTTT
CASRPTQYTEAFF
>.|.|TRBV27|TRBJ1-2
TGTGCCAGCAGGAACAATCGGGGGGGGAGGGGGAACTATGGCTACACCTTC
CASRNNRGGRGNYGYTF
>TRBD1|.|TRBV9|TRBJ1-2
TGTGCCAGCAGCGGGACAGGGGGCAGGAGATATGGCTACACCTTC
CASSGTGGRRYGYTF
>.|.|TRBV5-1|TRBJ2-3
TGCGCCAGCAGCTTCGGTCCTAGCACAGATACGCAGTATTTT
CASSFGPSTDTQYF
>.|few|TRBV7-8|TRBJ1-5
TGTGCCAGCAGCTTCCAGGGGCTTAGCAATCAGCCCCAGCATTTT
CASSFQGLSNQPQHF
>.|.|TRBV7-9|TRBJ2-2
TGTGCCAGCAGCCGGGACACCCACACCGGGGAGCTGTTTTTT
CASSRDTHTGELFF
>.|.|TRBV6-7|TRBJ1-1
TGTGCCAGCCGGGACACCCGAATTACCGAAGCTTTCTTT
CASRDTRITEAFF
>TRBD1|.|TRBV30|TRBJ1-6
TGTGCCTGGAGGGGACAGGGGGTGGGTTCACCCCTCCACTTT
CAWRGQGVGSPLHF
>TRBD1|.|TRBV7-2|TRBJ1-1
TGTGCCAGCAGCTTAGCGATTTCTTGGCGCGGGACAGAGTTATCTGAAGCTTTCTTT
CASSLAISWRGTELSEAFF
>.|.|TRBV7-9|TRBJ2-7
TGTGCCAGCAGCTTAGCGCTGGTCGGTTCCTACGAGCAGTACTTC
CASSLALVGSYEQYF
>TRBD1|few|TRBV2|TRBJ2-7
TGTGCCAGCAGTCTAAACTCCCGGGACAGGGGGGGTTATGAGCAGTACTTC
CASSLNSRDRGGYEQYF
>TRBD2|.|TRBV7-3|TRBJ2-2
TGTGCCAGCAGTACTAGCGGGGGGTCCACCGGGGAGCTGTTTTTT
CASSTSGGSTGELFF
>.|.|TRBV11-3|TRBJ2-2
TGTGCCAGCAGACGAACAGGAAACACCGGGGAGCTGTTTTTT
CASRRTGNTGELFF
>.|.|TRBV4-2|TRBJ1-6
TGTGCCAGCAGCCAAGATGGTCCTTACAGAACATATAATTCACCCCTCCACTTT
CASSQDGPYRTYNSPLHF
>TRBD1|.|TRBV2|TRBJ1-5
TGTGCCAGCAGAGACAGGGAGAATCAGCCCCAGCATTTT
CASRDRENQPQHF
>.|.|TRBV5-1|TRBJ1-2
TGCGCCAGCAGCTTGGGACAGTCATTGTATGGCTACACCTTC
CASSLGQSLYGYTF
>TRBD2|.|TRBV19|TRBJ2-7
TGTGCCAGTAGTAAACTAGCGGGGAGTTTCTACGAGCAGTACTTC
CASSKLAGSFYEQYF
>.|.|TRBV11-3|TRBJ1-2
TGTGCCAGCCCCTGCCTGGACTTAAGGAACTATGGCTACACCTTC
CASPCLDLRNYGYTF
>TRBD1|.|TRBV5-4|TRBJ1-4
TGTGCCGTTTCCGGGACAGGAGAAAAACTGTTTTTT
CAVSGTGEKLFF
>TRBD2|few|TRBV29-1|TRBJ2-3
TGCAGCGTTGCCGCTAGCGGGGGGACTGGTGCGCAGTATTTT
CSVAASGGTGAQYF
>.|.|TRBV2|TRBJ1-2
TGTGCCAGCAGGGGGGTGGGAGGCTATGGCTACACCTTC
CASRGVGGYGYTF
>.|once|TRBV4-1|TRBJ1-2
TGCGCCAGCAGCCCCCCCCGGGGAGAGAGAAGTGGCTACACCTTC
CASSPPRGERSGYTF
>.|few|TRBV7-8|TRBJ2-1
TGTGCCAGCAGCTTGGTCCCAACAACCTACAATGAGCAGTTCTTC
CASSLVPTTYNEQFF
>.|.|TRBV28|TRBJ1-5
TGTGCCAGCAGAATTGGCCCCGTCGGGTCGCCCCAGCATTTT
CASRIGPVGSPQHF
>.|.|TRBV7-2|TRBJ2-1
TGTGCCAGCAGCTTAGTTGCGGGTCTTCAGTTCTTC
CASSLVAGLQFF
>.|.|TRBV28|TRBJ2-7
TGTGCCAGCACTCCCTTAAGAGACGGGAACTACGAGCAGTACTTC
CASTPLRDGNYEQYF
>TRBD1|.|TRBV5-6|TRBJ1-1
TGTGCCAGCAGCCTGACCGGACAGGGGATGACTGAAGCTTTCTTT
CASSLTGQGMTEAFF
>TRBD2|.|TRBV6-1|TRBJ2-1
TGTGCCAGCTCACTGGGACTAGCGACTAACAATGAGCAGTTCTTC
CASSLGLATNNEQFF
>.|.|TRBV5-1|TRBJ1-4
TGCGCCAGCAGCTTGGGTCAGACGGAGGCAAAACTGTTTTTT
CASSLGQTEAKLFF
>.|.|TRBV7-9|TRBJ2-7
TGTGCCAGCAGCTCAGGAACCTACGAGCAGTACTTC
CASSSGTYEQYF
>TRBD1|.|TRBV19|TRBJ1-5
TGTGCCAGTAGTGGGCAGGGGGGAACGGGCAATCAGCCCCAGCATTTT
CASSGQGGTGNQPQHF
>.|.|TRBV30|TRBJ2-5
TGTGCCTGGAGTACCCGAGGGACCCAGTACTTC
CAWSTRGTQYF
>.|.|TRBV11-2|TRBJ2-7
TGTGCCAGCAGCTTAGATGGCCCATACTACGAGCAGTACTTC
CASSLDGPYYEQYF
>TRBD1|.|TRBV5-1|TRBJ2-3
TGCGCCAGCAGCCCCTCGACAGGGCGGGCAGATACGCAGTATTTT
CASSPSTGRADTQYF
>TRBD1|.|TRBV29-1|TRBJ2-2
TGCAGCGTCGGGGGACAGGGTTGGAACACCGGGGAGCTGTTTTTT
CSVGGQGWNTGELFF
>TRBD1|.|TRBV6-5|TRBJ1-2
TGTGCCACTTATCCCGGGACAGGATTCTATGGCTACACCTTC
CATYPGTGFYGYTF
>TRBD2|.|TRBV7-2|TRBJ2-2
TGTGCCAGCAGAGCCAGCGGGAGGGCCCCCACCGGGGAGCTGTTTTTT
CASRASGRAPTGELFF
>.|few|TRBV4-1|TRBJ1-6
TGCGCCAGCAGCCAAGATAGGGCAGGGGTTGGTTCACCCCTCCACTTT
CASSQDRAGVGSPLHF
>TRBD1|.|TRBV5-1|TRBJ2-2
TGCGCCAGCAGACGAACCGGACAGGGGAAAACCGCCGGGGAGCTGTTTTTT
CASRRTGQGKTAGELFF
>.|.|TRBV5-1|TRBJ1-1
TGCGCCAGCAGCTTGTCCCCGGGGTACACTGAAGCTTTCTTT
CASSLSPGYTEAFF
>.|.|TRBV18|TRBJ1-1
TGTGCCAGCTCACCTGGCTCCATCATGAACACTGAAGCTTTCTTT
CASSPGSIMNTEAFF
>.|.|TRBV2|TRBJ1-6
TGTGCCAGCAGTGAAGACAGGGACCCTCATTCACCCCTCCACTTT
CASSEDRDPHSPLHF
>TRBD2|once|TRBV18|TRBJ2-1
TGTGCCAGCTCACCAAGAAAGCGGGAGGGGAATGAGCAGTTCTTC
CASSPRKREGNEQFF
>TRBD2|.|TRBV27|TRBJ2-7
TGTGCCAGCATCCCTAGCGGGAGACGCCCCTACGAGCAGTACTTC
CASIPSGRRPYEQYF
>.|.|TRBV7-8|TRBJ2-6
TGTGCCAGCAGCTTGGACAGCCTCTCTGGGGCCAACGTCCTGACTTTC
CASSLDSLSGANVLTF